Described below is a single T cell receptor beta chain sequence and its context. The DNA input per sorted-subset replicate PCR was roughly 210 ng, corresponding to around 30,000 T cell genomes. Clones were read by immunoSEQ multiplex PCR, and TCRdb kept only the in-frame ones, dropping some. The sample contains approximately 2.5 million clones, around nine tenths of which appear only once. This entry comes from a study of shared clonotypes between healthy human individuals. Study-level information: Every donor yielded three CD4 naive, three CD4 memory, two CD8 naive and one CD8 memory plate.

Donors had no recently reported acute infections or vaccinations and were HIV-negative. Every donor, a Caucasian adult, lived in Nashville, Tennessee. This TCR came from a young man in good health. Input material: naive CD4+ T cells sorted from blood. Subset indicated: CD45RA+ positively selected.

CDR3 bases: TGCGCCAGCAGCTGGCTAAAAGGGTCCTACGAGCAGTACTTC. This encodes CASSWLKGSYEQYF. This chain connects TRBV5-1 to TRBJ2-7; D unresolved. V was trimmed by 3 bases and J by 1 base, leaving 11 bases between them. The CDR3 has 14 residues. Germline V gene sequence: CDR1 SGHRS, CDR2 YFSETQ.